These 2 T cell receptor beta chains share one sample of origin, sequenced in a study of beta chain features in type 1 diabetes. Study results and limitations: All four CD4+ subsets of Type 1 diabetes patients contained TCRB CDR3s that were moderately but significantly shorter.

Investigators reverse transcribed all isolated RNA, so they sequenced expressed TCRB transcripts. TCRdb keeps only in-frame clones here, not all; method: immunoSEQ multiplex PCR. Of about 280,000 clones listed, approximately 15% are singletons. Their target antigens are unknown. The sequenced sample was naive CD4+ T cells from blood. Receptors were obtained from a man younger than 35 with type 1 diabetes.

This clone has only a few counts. The CDR3 loop reads CASSPISSGSVDEQFF. The DNA for the CDR3 is TGTGCCAGCAGCCCAATATCTAGCGGGAGCGTAGATGAGCAGTTCTTC. This chain links TRBV14 with TRBJ2-1; the match to TRBD2 covers 10 bases. Trimming took 4 bases from V and 8 from J; bases not matched to a gene: 11. The CDR3 totals 16 residues. Germline V CDR1 and CDR2: SGHDN, FVKESK.

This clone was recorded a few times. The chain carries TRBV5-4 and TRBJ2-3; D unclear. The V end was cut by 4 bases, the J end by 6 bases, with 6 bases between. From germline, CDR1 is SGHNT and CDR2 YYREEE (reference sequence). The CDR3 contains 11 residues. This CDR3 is CASSQADTQYF. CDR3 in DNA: TGTGCCAGCAGCCAGGCGGATACGCAGTATTTT.